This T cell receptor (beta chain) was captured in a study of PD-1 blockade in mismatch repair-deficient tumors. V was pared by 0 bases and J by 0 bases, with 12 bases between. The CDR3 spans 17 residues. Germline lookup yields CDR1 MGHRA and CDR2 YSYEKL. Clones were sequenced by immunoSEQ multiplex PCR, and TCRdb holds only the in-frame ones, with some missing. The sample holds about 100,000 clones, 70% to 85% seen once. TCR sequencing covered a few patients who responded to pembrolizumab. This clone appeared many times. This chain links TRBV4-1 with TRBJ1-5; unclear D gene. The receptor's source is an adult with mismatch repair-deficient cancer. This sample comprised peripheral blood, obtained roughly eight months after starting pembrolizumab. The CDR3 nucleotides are TGCGCCAGCAGCCAAGATAGAACAGCTTATAGCAATCAGCCCCAGCATTTT. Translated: CASSQDRTAYSNQPQHF.